The clone carrying this TCR beta chain has more than one count but fewer than ten. Its antigen is not identified. The source of the sample is a study of T-cell memory formation after mild COVID-19. General observations from the study: Chiefly within CM and EM were the contracting CD4+ clones; CD8+ ones were within EMRA. Balance between CD4 and CD8 was seen in clones contracting day 15 to 85, and a CD4+ lean was seen in later expanders. Prior to infection, memory already included some responding clones, suggesting cross-reactive memory joined.

Constant-segment primers were used for 5'RACE, and the resulting TCR alpha and TCR beta cDNA libraries carried sample barcodes and UMIs. Each CDR3 protein is one row after TCRdb ran MiXCR on the 5' RACE reads. The sample shows over 35,000 distinct CDR3 sequences, approximately 9.7% of them seen only once. The sequence derives from an adult woman who had mild COVID-19 (a few samples of this study predate the infection). Cell type and time point are not known. The sample was PBMCs or a T cell subset sorted from them (not recorded which).

The CDR3 coding sequence is TGTGCCAGCAGTGGGCAGGGGGGTAGCAATCAGCCCCAGCATTTT. The encoded protein is CASSGQGGSNQPQHF. This chain uses TRBV2 with TRBJ1-5, with TRBD1 identical over 7 bases. With 4 bases clipped from V and 0 bases from J, the junction kept 3 bases outside the gene matches. Germline V gene lookup returns CDR1 SNHLY and CDR2 FYNNEI. The CDR3 is 15 residues long.